The rows below give T cell receptor beta chains drawn from one sample of a study of beta chain features in type 1 diabetes. TCRdb's copy holds only in-frame clones and misses some; the assay was immunoSEQ multiplex PCR. The table includes roughly 70,000 clones, roughly 50% detected once. Input material: central memory CD4+ T cells from blood. Every receptor here comes from a man younger than 45 with type 1 diabetes. The CDR3 runs from the conserved cysteine through the conserved F or W.

V: TRBV5-1
CDR3: CASSLPDRTATNEKLFF

V: TRBV6-5
CDR3: CASSYPPQGKEQYF

V: TRBV29-1
CDR3: CSVEVTGFRETQYF

V: TRBV5-1
CDR3: CASSPETSGGYTDTQYF

V: TRBV2
CDR3: CASSPGLQRTQYF

V: TRBV5-1
CDR3: CASSGQGALNTEAFF

V: TRBV5-1
CDR3: CASSTSGGGAYNEQFF

V: TRBV23-1
CDR3: CARLGQDYNSPLHF

V: TRBV11-2
CDR3: CASSSNSGGAGETQYF

V: TRBV11-2
CDR3: CASSFSGGQYTEAFF

V: TRBV18
CDR3: CASSPVAGSPEAFF

V: TRBV7-2
CDR3: CASSFASGGYNEQFF

V: TRBV6-1
CDR3: CASSEAGLAVTYEQYF